The next 7 T cell receptor beta chains were all read from a single sample in a study of spatial heterogeneity in lung cancer. TCRdb re-analysed the 5' RACE reads in MiXCR, keeping a single row per CDR3 protein. The repertoire has 35,000 to 55,000 distinct CDR3 sequences, 6.8% of them found once; the top ten carry around 43%. Specified time point: sample taken at primary tumor resection. The sample here was PBMCs, taken at surgery. These receptor sequences come from a female donor with early-stage non-small cell lung cancer.

V gene TRBV18 combines with J gene TRBJ1-1, with D unclear. The germline V gene encodes CDR1 KGHSH and CDR2 LQKENI. The CDR3 loop spans 13 amino acids. V gave up 3 bases and J gave up 8 bases, with 13 bases separating them. CDR3 loop: CASSPRGSREAFF. CDR3 bases: TGTGCCAGCTCACCCCGCGGGTCTCGCGAAGCTTTCTTT. Looking up the rest from reference TRBV18 and TRBJ1-1 gives the full variable domain: NAGVMQNPRHLVRRRGQEARLRCSPMKGHSHVYWYRQLPEEGLKFMVYLQKENIIDESGMPKERFSAEFPKEGPSILRIQQVVRGDSAAYFCASSPRGSREAFFGQGTRLTVV.

This clonotype was counted only a few times. The J gene is TRBJ2-3, the V gene TRBV9; the D is unclear. V lost 0 bases and J lost 3, with 14 bases in between. Germline values: CDR1 SGDLS, CDR2 YYNGEE. The CDR3 extends over 16 amino acids. The CDR3 spells CASSVDGRMRTDTQYF. CDR3 in DNA: TGTGCCAGCAGCGTAGACGGGCGAATGAGGACAGATACGCAGTATTTT.

This clonotype came up many times. Because the CDR3's place on the DNA is in doubt, the DNA is left out and the CDR3 is given as listed by TCRdb. The chain recombines TRBV12-3 or TRBV12-4 with TRBJ1-6; the listed D gene, TRBD1, was not tested against the DNA. The CDR3 is 13 residues long, counting both termini. The CDR3 region is CASSFQVSEPLHF.

This clonotype was detected a few times. The rearrangement uses TRBV13 and TRBJ1-1; D not certain. The CDR3 has 14 amino acids. CDR1 and CDR2 from the germline V gene are PRHDT and FYEKMQ (reference sequence). V lost 3 bases and J lost 0, with 8 bases in between. The DNA for the CDR3 is TGTGCCAGCAGCTTCAGGCATATGAACACTGAAGCTTTCTTT. This gives the protein CASSFRHMNTEAFF.

The J gene is TRBJ1-1, the V gene TRBV6-2 or TRBV6-3, with D possibly TRBD1 on 5 matching bases. The CDR3 loop spans 15 amino acids. The germline gives CDR1 MNHEY, CDR2 SVGEGT. Trimming removed 6 bases from V and 4 bases from J, with 18 bases in between. This CDR3 is CASRKGEARGTEAFF. DNA of the CDR3: TGTGCCAGCAGAAAAGGGGAGGCCCGGGGCACTGAAGCTTTCTTT.

V usage is TRBV5-1 and J usage is TRBJ2-5, with 10 positions matching TRBD2. CDR3 size: 16 residues. From germline, CDR1 is SGHRS and CDR2 YFSETQ. With 4 bases clipped from V and 2 bases from J, the junction kept 8 bases outside the gene matches. CDR3: CASSRSSGGPQETQYF. The CDR3 region has the DNA TGCGCCAGCAGCCGCTCTAGCGGGGGCCCTCAAGAGACCCAGTACTTC.

This clonotype has ten or more counts. The CDR3 region is CASSSDIGSGNTIYF. CDR3 nucleotides: TGTGCCAGCAGCTCGGACATCGGCTCTGGAAACACCATATATTTT. The chain employs TRBV9 and TRBJ1-3; maybe TRBD1 (5 bases). V was trimmed by 4 bases and J by 0 bases, leaving 11 bases between them. The CDR3 covers 15 residues. Germline loops: CDR1 SGDLS, CDR2 YYNGEE. The full variable domain, completed using reference TRBV9 and TRBJ1-3, is DSGVTQTPKHLITATGQRVTLRCSPRSGDLSVYWYQQSLDQGLQFLIQYYNGEERAKGNILERFSAQQFPDLHSELNLSSLELGDSALYFCASSSDIGSGNTIYFGEGSWLTVV.